This TCR beta chain is drawn from a study of cytomegalovirus exposure and HLA in healthy donors (dated by TCRdb to about 2017). A note on the overall study: According to a later analysis, the 120 or so validation repertoires were produced on the same platform as the 666 repertoires of the first cohort. The study aimed to test whether cataloging public T cell receptors could reveal signatures of past pathogen exposure. A separate validation cohort of some 130 different subjects was used in addition to the approximately 610-subject first cohort. The study combined high-throughput TCR immunosequencing, statistical association of individual TCRs with disease status, and machine learning to predict cytomegalovirus infection status. The investigation overall reported the following: In a later analysis, TCRs clustered in the first cohort were found to also tend to co-occur in the 110 or so validation repertoires, with 94% of cluster scores above 0. Most TCR sequences were seen in very few donors, while some public TCRs were found in many individuals. A few of the identified cytomegalovirus-associated TCR beta chains were confirmed in vitro to be specific for cytomegalovirus antigens. The authors suggested that the approach could potentially be extended to other disease states and immunological phenotypes. In both the original and validation cohorts, the classifier was reported to diagnose cytomegalovirus status with high specificity and sensitivity. The validation cohort had no HLA typing available for a later analysis, so co-occurrence within that cohort was assessed over all 120 or so repertoires. In the study, about 150 TCR beta chains were listed as associated with cytomegalovirus.

Donors formed part of the validation cohort, which comprised about 120 subjects and was distinct from the first cohort of fewer than 750 subjects. The trim is 6 bases for V and 4 bases for J, with a gap of 19 bases between the germline ends. Including cysteine and phenylalanine, the CDR3 has 15 amino acids. Only CDR3 DNA remains: 45 bases, in frame from the first base. For CDR1 and CDR2, the germline V gene (reference sequence) lists MNHEY and SMNVEV. The method was the immunoSEQ multiplex PCR assay. Per the authors' processing: To diagnose cytomegalovirus status from the catalog of TCR beta chain sequences, a statistical classification framework was built. TCRdb took this table from immuneACCESS and kept in-frame rearrangements with V and J called. Such tables lack part of the clones; where checked against another copy, unresolved V genes explain under half of the gap, and the rest is unexplained. That table is the source of V, J and clone size, and D and trimming were worked out from the DNA. Recorded for this sample are approximately 150,000 clones; about 89% of them occurred a single time. The ten largest clones add up to over 2.5% of the sample.

About this clone: No cognate antigen has been identified for it. No clone much larger than this one lies a single base away; base qualities are absent.

The sample consisted of PBMCs. The receptor's source is a woman between 18 and 29 years old in good health and CMV-seropositive. This receptor chain uses TRBV27 and TRBJ2-7; tentative D gene TRBD2, with 5 bases matching. The encoded CDR3 is CASSWVSKWRYEQYF. The DNA is as follows: TGTGCCAGCAGCTGGGTTAGTAAATGGAGGTACGAGCAGTACTTC.